One sample yielded the 29 T cell receptor beta chains listed below, sequenced in a study of T cells in Graves' hyperthyroidism and ophthalmopathy. Amplified TCR beta CDR3 regions derived from RNA transcripts. The primer set for the first-round RT-PCR of the TCR CDR3 was HTBI. TCRdb processed the multiplex PCR reads anew with MiXCR; each CDR3 protein has one entry. The sample has more than 450,000 distinct CDR3 sequences, 14% seen once. Material: blood. Receptors originate from a woman aged 40-49 years with Graves' hyperthyroidism.

This clonotype occurred many times. V is TRBV5-5 and J is TRBJ1-1; 10 bases are a match to TRBD1. CDR1 and CDR2 from the germline V gene are SGHKS and YYEKEE (reference sequence). Losses at the gene ends were 4 bases for V and 5 bases for J; bases not matched to a gene: 11. The CDR3 contains 16 residues. The CDR3 loop reads CASSIRHDRGLTEAFF. CDR3 in DNA: TGTGCCAGCAGCATCAGACACGACAGGGGGCTGACTGAAGCTTTCTTT.

The table lists this clonotype with a few counts. This sequence joins TRBV5-5 and TRBJ1-1; no definite D call. V lost 3 bases and J 7 bases, leaving 10 bases between the germline ends. This CDR3 comprises 12 residues. The germline gives CDR1 SGHKS, CDR2 YYEKEE (reference sequence). The CDR3 loop reads CASSSLAGEAFF. The CDR3 bases are TGTGCCAGCAGCTCACTGGCAGGTGAAGCTTTCTTT. The whole variable domain, filled in from reference TRBV5-5 and TRBJ1-1, reads DAGVTQSPTHLIKTRGQQVTLRCSPISGHKSVSWYQQVLGQGPQFIFQYYEKEERGRGNFPDRFSARQFPNYSSELNVNALLLGDSALYLCASSSLAGEAFFGQGTRLTVV.

This clonotype has ten or more counts. The J gene is TRBJ2-7, the V gene TRBV6-6; 8 bases match TRBD1. With 0 bases clipped from V and 7 bases from J, the junction kept 11 bases outside the gene matches. The CDR3 runs 16 residues. Per germline, CDR1 MNHNY and CDR2 SVGAGI (reference sequence). The DNA of the CDR3 is TGTGCCAGCAGTTACTCGTCCGGACAGGGCTCTGTTGAGCAGTACTTC. The encoded protein is CASSYSSGQGSVEQYF.

This clonotype was seen many times. V gene TRBV7-8 combines with J gene TRBJ1-5, with 9 bases aligning to TRBD1. The germline V gene has CDR1 SGHVS and CDR2 FQNEAQ. This CDR3 spans 16 amino acids. Germline trimming cut 2 bases from V and 8 bases from J; bases unmatched to any gene: 10. For the CDR3, the DNA is TGTGCCAGCAGCTTATTTGCCGGGACAGGGATAGAGCCCCAGCATTTT. It is translated as CASSLFAGTGIEPQHF.

The chain combines TRBV19 with TRBJ2-7, with 7 positions matching TRBD2. The V gene's germline CDR1 is LNHDA and CDR2 SQIVND (reference sequence). V gave up 3 bases and J gave up 7 bases; unmatched junction bases: 15. This CDR3 has 16 residues. CDR3 sequence reads: CASSIIGGTTGEEQYF. The CDR3 nucleotides read TGTGCCAGTAGTATCATAGGCGGGACTACCGGGGAGGAGCAGTACTTC.

The chain employs TRBV19 and TRBJ1-1; no clear D. This CDR3 is 14 amino acids long. V lost 4 bases and J lost 0, with 9 bases in between. In germline, CDR1 is LNHDA, CDR2 SQIVND (reference sequence). The CDR3 loop is CASSTAPMNTEAFF. Written as DNA, the CDR3 is TGTGCCAGTAGTACTGCTCCCATGAACACTGAAGCTTTCTTT.

This clonotype has at least ten counts. The chain couples TRBV5-1 to TRBJ1-1, with a possible D match to TRBD1 (6 bases). Per germline, CDR1 SGHRS and CDR2 YFSETQ. The length of the CDR3 is 15 residues. Trimming shortened V by 0 bases and J by 0 bases, and 9 bases separated the two germline ends. The CDR3 nucleotides read TGCGCCAGCAGCTTGGGGGGACACTTGAACACTGAAGCTTTCTTT. Its translation: CASSLGGHLNTEAFF.

The chain couples TRBV25-1 to TRBJ2-7, with a possible D match to TRBD1 (5 bases). This CDR3 spans 14 amino acids. V shed 5 bases and J shed 2 bases, with 13 bases lying between them. Per germline, CDR1 MGHDK and CDR2 SYGVNS. In nucleotides, the CDR3 is TGTGCCAGCAGTACGTTTGGACACCCCTACGAGCAGTACTTC. Protein sequence: CASSTFGHPYEQYF.

J is TRBJ1-4 and V is TRBV4-1, with no clear D. Trimming cost V 5 bases and J 3 bases, with 13 bases left between them. The germline gives CDR1 MGHRA, CDR2 YSYEKL. This CDR3 contains 15 residues. CDR3 bases: TGCGCCAGCAGCACCCGGCCGCAGGCTAATGAAAAACTGTTTTTT. Protein product: CASSTRPQANEKLFF.

In this sample, this clonotype turned up many times. The chain links TRBV24-1 to TRBJ2-2; 7 nucleotides align to TRBD1. The junction had 6 bases not matched to a gene; V was cut back by 6 bases and J by 0 bases. The CDR3 spans 16 residues. Germline-derived CDR1 and CDR2 are KGHDR and SFDVKD. The CDR3 DNA is TGTGCCACCAGTCCAGCCGGGACAGCGAACACCGGGGAGCTGTTTTTT. Its translation is CATSPAGTANTGELFF.

This clonotype was observed a few times. This chain links TRBV29-1 with TRBJ2-6; D is perhaps TRBD1 (6 bases). This CDR3 region has 17 residues. Germline assignment: CDR1 SQVTM and CDR2 ANQGSEA. The V end was cut by 5 bases, the J end by 0 bases, with 17 bases between. As DNA, the CDR3 is TGCAGCGTTAGTATGACAGGACCCCACTCTGGGGCCAACGTCCTGACTTTC. This sequence encodes CSVSMTGPHSGANVLTF.

This clonotype was detected ten times or more. The chain couples TRBV7-6 to TRBJ2-2, with D possibly matching TRBD1 (5 bases). V was cut by 1 base and J by 4 bases, with 10 bases left in between. The CDR3 covers 15 residues. CDR1 SGHVS and CDR2 FNYEAQ come from the germline V gene. The CDR3 reads CASSLGGSVTGELFF. For the CDR3, the DNA is TGTGCCAGCAGCTTAGGGGGCAGTGTCACCGGGGAGCTGTTTTTT.

This clonotype was seen more than once but under ten times. The chain carries TRBV2 and TRBJ1-3; D remains unclear. V lost 3 bases and J 0 bases, leaving 6 bases between the germline ends. The CDR3 is made up of 14 amino acids. Looked up from germline, CDR1 is SNHLY and CDR2 is FYNNEI. This CDR3 reads CASSDFNSGNTIYF. The CDR3 bases are TGTGCCAGCAGTGACTTTAACTCTGGAAACACCATATATTTT.

The CDR3, as DNA: TGTGCCAGTAGTATTCAAGGGCCGAACTCTGGAAACACCATATATTTT. It encodes CASSIQGPNSGNTIYF. The chain couples TRBV19 to TRBJ1-3, with D unresolved. CDR1 LNHDA and CDR2 SQIVND come from the germline V gene (reference sequence). The CDR3 runs to 16 residues. The V end lost 3 bases, the J end lost 0 bases, and 12 bases lay between the germline ends.

This clonotype appeared many times. This rearrangement joins TRBV18 to TRBJ2-2; D gene uncertain. Germline V gene data show CDR1 as KGHSH and CDR2 as LQKENI. The CDR3 sequence is 16 residues long. Trimming shortened V by 5 bases and J by 0 bases, and 13 bases separated the two germline ends. CDR3 DNA sequence: TGTGCCAGCTCATCGACAAAGTCCGCGAACACCGGGGAGCTGTTTTTT. It translates to CASSSTKSANTGELFF.

This clonotype was observed at least ten times. The chain couples TRBV11-2 to TRBJ1-4; tentatively, D is TRBD1 (6 bases). CDR1 SGHAT and CDR2 FQNNGV come from the germline V gene. The CDR3 contains 13 residues. V was cut by 4 bases and J by 7 bases, with 10 bases left in between. This CDR3 reads CASSSGEAEKLFF. The CDR3 nucleotides read TGTGCCAGCAGCTCAGGGGAGGCTGAAAAACTGTTTTTT.

Note on this clonotype: A much larger clone lies one base from this, so it may be a read error. This chain joins TRBV11-2 and TRBJ2-2, with D possibly TRBD2 on 6 matching bases. Germline CDR1 and CDR2: SGHAT and FQNNGV. The CDR3 consists of 12 residues. In nucleotides, the CDR3 is TGTGCCAGCAGCCTTCATGTCGGGGGGCTGTTTTTT. Translated: CASSLHVGGLFF.

This clonotype showed up many times. The chain recombines TRBV20-1 with TRBJ2-3, with 10 bases identical to TRBD2. CDR3 length: 15 residues. V lost 3 bases to trimming and J lost 7 bases; unmatched junction nucleotides: 10. Per germline, CDR1 DFQATT and CDR2 SNEGSKA (reference sequence). Here the CDR3 reads CSASPLAGIENTQYF. Here the CDR3 DNA reads TGCAGTGCTAGCCCACTAGCGGGAATTGAGAATACGCAGTATTTT.

The chain is built from TRBV14 and TRBJ2-7; 15 positions match TRBD2. Germline assignment: CDR1 SGHDN and CDR2 FVKESK. The CDR3 contains 20 residues. J was trimmed by 5 bases and V by 0 bases; bases with no gene match: 14. CDR3 loop: CASSQEGGRTSGRALNEQYF. Written as DNA, the CDR3 is TGTGCCAGCAGCCAAGAAGGTGGGCGGACTAGCGGGAGGGCCTTGAACGAGCAGTACTTC.

This clonotype was recorded a few times. The junction does not match germline at one end; this may be a read error. The rearrangement uses TRBV7-3 and TRBJ2-3, with 7 nucleotides matching TRBD2. The CDR3 extends over 18 amino acids. The germline V gene has CDR1 SGHTA and CDR2 FQGTGA. For the CDR3, the DNA is TGCGCCAGCAGCCTCACCACCCTAACTAGCGCGAGCACAGATACGCAGTATTTT. Translated, it gives CASSLTTLTSASTDTQYF.

Many counts were recorded for this clonotype. CDR3 sequence: CASNIAGTSVQNEQFF. The CDR3 DNA is TGTGCCAGCAACATCGCCGGGACTAGCGTCCAAAATGAGCAGTTCTTC. V and J are TRBV7-2 and TRBJ2-1; 10 nucleotides align to TRBD2. J was trimmed by 7 bases and V by 7 bases; bases with no gene match: 13. From germline, CDR1 is SGHTA and CDR2 FQGNSA. The CDR3 is 16 amino acids.

This clonotype was observed at least ten times. The chain has TRBV12-3 or TRBV12-4 and TRBJ2-2, with 7 nucleotides matching TRBD2. The CDR3 covers 14 residues. V was clipped by 4 bases and J by 6 bases; unmatched bases: 5. Written as DNA, the CDR3 is TGTGCCAGCAGTTCCGTCGGACTAGCCGGGGAGCTGTTTTTT. Translated: CASSSVGLAGELFF.

The chain links TRBV7-9 to TRBJ2-1, with D uncertain. This CDR3 region has 13 residues. The germline V gene has CDR1 SEHNR and CDR2 FQNEAQ (reference sequence). Trimming shortened V by 1 base and J by 5 bases, and 6 bases separated the two germline ends. The CDR3: CASSLVVNNEQFF. CDR3 nucleotide sequence: TGTGCCAGCAGCTTAGTAGTGAACAATGAGCAGTTCTTC.

This clonotype was seen a few times. The chain has TRBV4-1 and TRBJ1-2; no reliable D call. The CDR3 is 16 amino acids. V lost 4 bases, J lost 0 bases, and 15 bases lay in between. Germline lookup yields CDR1 MGHRA and CDR2 YSYEKL. The CDR3 reads CASSLEWGAANYGYTF. CDR3 DNA sequence: TGCGCCAGCAGCCTAGAGTGGGGAGCAGCTAACTATGGCTACACCTTC.

The chain couples TRBV30 to TRBJ1-1, with D possibly matching TRBD1 (6 bases). Trimming removed 3 bases at V and 5 bases at J, with 13 bases between. Germline loops: CDR1 GTSNPN, CDR2 SVGIG (reference sequence). This CDR3 is 13 amino acids long. CDR3 sequence reads: CAWSGGAQTEAFF. The CDR3 region has the DNA TGTGCCTGGAGCGGGGGGGCGCAAACTGAAGCTTTCTTT.

On this clonotype itself: With a much larger clone just one base away, this may be a read error. The chain couples TRBV6-2 or TRBV6-3 to TRBJ1-5; D may be TRBD1 (6 bases). The CDR3 sequence is 16 residues long. The V end lost 4 bases, the J end lost 6 bases, and 19 bases lay between the germline ends. Per the germline V gene, CDR1 is MNHEY and CDR2 is SVGEGT. The CDR3 bases are TGTGCCAGCAGTTGCTATAAGGACACAGGGAGTCAGCCCCAGCATTTT. Translating gives CASSCYKDTGSQPQHF.

The chain recombines TRBV19 with TRBJ2-5; a possible D gene is TRBD1 (6 bases). Deletions cut 3 bases from V and 4 bases from J, with 12 bases between. From germline, CDR1 is LNHDA and CDR2 SQIVND (reference sequence). The CDR3 runs to 14 residues. CDR3 sequence reads: CASSMTSRGETQYF. CDR3 nucleotides: TGTGCCAGTAGTATGACCAGCAGGGGAGAGACCCAGTACTTC.

This clonotype has just a few counts. V gene TRBV6-2 or TRBV6-3 combines with J gene TRBJ1-1; weak D call: TRBD1 (5 bases). V was clipped by 6 bases and J by 8 bases, with 16 bases between them. CDR1 and CDR2 from the germline V gene are MNHEY and SVGEGT. The CDR3 sequence is 13 residues long. The CDR3 DNA reads as TGTGCCAGCAGGAAAGTGGGGCCCGTGGAAGCTTTCTTT. Translating gives CASRKVGPVEAFF.

This clonotype appeared many times. CDR3 DNA: TGTGCCAGCAGCTCTACCGGGACTAGCGGGAGCTCCTACAATGAGCAGTTCTTC. It yields the protein CASSSTGTSGSSYNEQFF. V and J are TRBV7-9 and TRBJ2-1; 14 bases match TRBD2. The V and J ends lost 4 bases and 0 bases, in that order; junction bases with no gene match: 5. This CDR3 region has 18 residues. From germline, CDR1 is SEHNR and CDR2 FQNEAQ (reference sequence).